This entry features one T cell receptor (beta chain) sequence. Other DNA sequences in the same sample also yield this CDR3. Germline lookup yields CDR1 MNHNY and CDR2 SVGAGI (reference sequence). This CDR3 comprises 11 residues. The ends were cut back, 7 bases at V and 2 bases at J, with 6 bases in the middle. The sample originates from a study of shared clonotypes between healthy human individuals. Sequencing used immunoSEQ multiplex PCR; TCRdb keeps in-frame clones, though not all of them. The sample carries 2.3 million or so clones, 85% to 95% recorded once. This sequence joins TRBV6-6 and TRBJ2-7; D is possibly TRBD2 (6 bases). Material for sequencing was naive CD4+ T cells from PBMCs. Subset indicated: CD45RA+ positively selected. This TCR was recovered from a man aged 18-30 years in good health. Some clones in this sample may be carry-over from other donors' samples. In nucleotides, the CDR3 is TGTGCCAGCACGGGGGCCTACGAGCAGTACTTC. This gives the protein CASTGAYEQYF.